Presented here are 9 T cell receptor beta chains from one specimen sequenced in a study of radiation and T cells in renal cell carcinoma. The method was immunoSEQ multiplex PCR; TCRdb's version includes in-frame clones alone and lacks a portion of them. The top ten clones hold 15% of a sample with about 13,000 clones, around 35% of them seen once. The sample's treatment: 15 Gy SBRT to primary tumor, nephrectomy 4 weeks later. Sequencing was performed on tumor tissue, taken from a patient whose treatment included radiotherapy and nephrectomy. These receptors were obtained from a man in his sixties with renal cell carcinoma.

V and J are TRBV7-8 and TRBJ1-5, with 8 bases lining up with TRBD1. CDR3 size: 15 residues. Germline V gives CDR1 SGHVS, CDR2 FQNEAQ. After removal of 1 base from V and 9 bases from J, the junction contained 8 bases not matched to a gene. The chain's CDR3 is CASSLDGTGFRPQHF. CDR3 bases: TGTGCCAGCAGCTTAGACGGGACAGGATTCCGGCCCCAGCATTTT.

In its sample, this clone ranks as medium-sized (0.01 to 0.1%). The V gene is TRBV6-5, the J gene TRBJ1-2, with D unresolved. Trimming removed 6 bases at V and 8 bases at J, with 7 bases between. The length of the CDR3 is 10 residues. Looked up from germline, CDR1 is MNHEY and CDR2 is SVGAGI. CDR3 sequence reads: CASRGYGYTF. The CDR3 nucleotides are TGTGCCAGCAGGGGGTACGGCTACACCTTC.

The chain links TRBV10-3 to TRBJ2-7, with TRBD1 matching 7 bases. CDR1 and CDR2 from the germline V gene are ENHRY and SYGVKD. With V trimmed by 0 bases and J by 9 bases, 5 bases remained unmatched. The CDR3 covers 13 residues. Written as DNA, the CDR3 is TGTGCCATCAGTGAGTCCGGGACAGCAGGGCAGTACTTC. Translated: CAISESGTAGQYF.

This clone was counted a few times. The J gene is TRBJ1-2, the V gene TRBV6-4; 11 nucleotides line up with TRBD1. The CDR3 loop spans 15 amino acids. Per germline, CDR1 MRHNA and CDR2 SNTAGT. V lost 4 bases, J lost 4 bases, and 5 bases stayed unmatched. The CDR3 nucleotides read TGTGCCAGCAGTGCAGCCGGGACAGGGGGCTATGGCTACACCTTC. It is translated as CASSAAGTGGYGYTF.

The chain carries TRBV30 and TRBJ2-7; D gene ambiguous. CDR1 is GTSNPN and CDR2 is SVGIG in the germline V gene (reference sequence). The CDR3 sequence is 16 residues long. V lost 2 bases and J 0 bases, leaving 17 bases between the germline ends. Written as DNA, the CDR3 is TGTGCCTGGAGTTCGACCCGAACGACTTACTCCTACGAGCAGTACTTC. Amino acids: CAWSSTRTTYSYEQYF.

The chain couples TRBV4-1 to TRBJ2-2, with 10 nucleotides matching TRBD1. The CDR3 is 14 amino acids. CDR1 and CDR2 from the germline V gene are MGHRA and YSYEKL. Unmatched junction bases numbered 3, after V lost 4 bases and J lost 7 bases. CDR3 bases: TGCGCCAGCAGCCGACAGGGGGCAGGCGGGGAGCTGTTTTTT. The encoded protein is CASSRQGAGGELFF.

V and J are TRBV5-1 and TRBJ2-5; the D gene is possibly TRBD1 (6 bases). The CDR3 consists of 15 residues. V dropped 4 bases and J dropped 8 bases, with 21 bases sitting between them. Germline values: CDR1 SGHRS, CDR2 YFSETQ. CDR3 nucleotides: TGCGCCAGCAGCCGGACAGACTTAACAAGAGATACCCAGTACTTC. Amino acid sequence: CASSRTDLTRDTQYF. Full variable domain (outside the CDR3, taken from reference TRBV5-1 and TRBJ2-5): KAGVTQTPRYLIKTRGQQVTLSCSPISGHRSVSWYQQTPGQGLQFLFEYFSETQRNKGNFPGRFSGRQFSNSRSEMNVSTLELGDSALYLCASSRTDLTRDTQYFGPGTRLLVL.

The rearrangement uses TRBV4-1 and TRBJ2-3; possible D gene TRBD1, 6 bases. Trimming pared 4 bases from V and 4 bases from J, leaving 18 bases between. Germline CDR1 is MGHRA and CDR2 is YSYEKL. The CDR3 runs to 16 residues. The CDR3 loop reads CASSPETGKWADTQYF. CDR3 in DNA: TGCGCCAGCAGCCCAGAGACAGGAAAATGGGCAGATACGCAGTATTTT.

This sequence joins TRBV11-2 and TRBJ2-1; D may be TRBD1 (5 bases). The CDR3 covers 14 residues. The V end lost 1 base, the J end lost 5 bases, and 9 bases lay between the germline ends. CDR1 is SGHAT, CDR2 FQNNGV, per germline. CDR3 in DNA: TGTGCCAGCAGCTTAGCCAGGGAAAACAATGAGCAGTTCTTC. Its protein product is CASSLARENNEQFF.